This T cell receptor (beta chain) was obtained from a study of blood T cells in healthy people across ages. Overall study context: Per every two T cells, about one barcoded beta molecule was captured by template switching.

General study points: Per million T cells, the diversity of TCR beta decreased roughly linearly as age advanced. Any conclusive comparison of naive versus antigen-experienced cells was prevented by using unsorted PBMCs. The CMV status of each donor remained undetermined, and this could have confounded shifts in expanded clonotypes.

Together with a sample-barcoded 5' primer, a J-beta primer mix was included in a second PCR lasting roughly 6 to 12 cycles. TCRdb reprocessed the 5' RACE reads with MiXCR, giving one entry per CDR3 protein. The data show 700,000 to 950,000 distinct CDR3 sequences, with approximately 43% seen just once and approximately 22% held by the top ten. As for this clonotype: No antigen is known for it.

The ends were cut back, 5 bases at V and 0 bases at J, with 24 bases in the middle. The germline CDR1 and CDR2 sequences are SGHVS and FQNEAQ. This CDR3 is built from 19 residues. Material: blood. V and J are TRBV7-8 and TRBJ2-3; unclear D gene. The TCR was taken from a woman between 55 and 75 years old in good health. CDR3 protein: CASSTPRYPGSTSTDTQYF. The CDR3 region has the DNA TGTGCCAGCAGCACACCCCGGTACCCAGGCAGTACTAGCACAGATACGCAGTATTTT.